This T cell receptor beta chain was found in a study of cytomegalovirus exposure and HLA in healthy donors. Study-level results: Later analysis revealed greater clonal expansion in HLA-associated TCR beta chains than in equally common others. In a later analysis, DRB1 alleles had the most associated TCRs; HLA-C alleles the fewest. In an earlier analysis, in under 700 donors, most V segments appeared productive either ~87% or ~30% of the time.

As regards this clone: Its specificity is not known.

The PCR employed 60 Vbeta primers together with 13 Jbeta primers. How the authors handled the data: Later, an analysis found about 80 million unique TCR beta chains, and roughly 10 million of these were shared. Repertoires were generated with immunoSEQ multiplex PCR, while TCRdb's copy carries only in-frame clones and drops some. V, J and clone size were drawn from that table, and D and trimming were deduced from the DNA. The sample includes just over 150,000 clones, approximately 86% seen only once; the top ten take under 8%. In germline, CDR1 is SGDLS, CDR2 YYNGEE. The CDR3 runs to 13 residues. Trimming took 4 bases from V and 2 from J, leaving 9 bases between them.

The gene calls are TRBV9 and TRBJ1-1, with unresolved D. Specimen: PBMCs. The receptor was isolated from a woman between 50 and 59 years old in good health and CMV-seropositive. The CDR3 is CASSPRSNTEAFF. For the CDR3, the DNA is TGTGCCAGCAGCCCCCGGTCTAACACTGAAGCTTTCTTT.